This record concerns one T cell receptor (beta chain) sequence. This sample stems from a study of blood T cell repertoires in COVID-19. Background on the study: Samples came from the United States, Italy and Spain, spanning acute and convalescent COVID-19. PBMCs, B-cell-depleted T cells, or T cells provided the cDNA or gDNA that made up the material.

This CDR3 is built from 18 residues. CDR1 is SGDLS, CDR2 YYNGEE, per germline. V shed 3 bases and J 1 base; nucleotides not matched to a gene: 11. Original handling: Amplification of reference gene primers was used by the study to estimate nucleated cell counts. Some clones are missing from TCRdb's copy, which holds only in-frame ones; the method was immunoSEQ multiplex PCR. From that table come the V and J calls and clone size; the DNA was used to work out D and trimming. The table shows about 220,000 clones, with around four fifths occurring only once. The clonotype was recovered from a woman aged 55-75 years who had recovered from COVID-19. The chain couples TRBV9 to TRBJ1-3, with 9 bases identical to TRBD1. The specimen sequenced was peripheral blood. Here the CDR3 DNA reads TGTGCCAGCAGCGCTCTAATGGGACAGGGTGTTTCTGGAAACACCATATATTTT. This translates into CASSALMGQGVSGNTIYF.